This T cell receptor beta chain was profiled in a study of blood T cell repertoires in COVID-19. Only in-frame clones appear in the TCRdb table, and some are missing; sequencing was by immunoSEQ multiplex PCR. The repertoire holds tens of thousands of clones, around nine tenths seen once, with roughly 12% in the top ten. This CDR3 has 16 residues. V was pared by 7 bases and J by 0 bases, with 16 bases between. Germline lookup yields CDR1 LNHDA and CDR2 SQIVND (reference sequence). This clone was seen once. What was sequenced was peripheral blood. The source is a man aged 65 to 85 with active or convalescent COVID-19. The chain recombines TRBV19 with TRBJ1-5, with a tentative D call TRBD1 (6 bases). CDR3 region: CASTIGQSLSNQPQHF. The DNA of the CDR3 is TGTGCCAGTACTATCGGACAGTCTCTTAGCAATCAGCCCCAGCATTTT. Full variable domain (outside the CDR3, taken from reference TRBV19 and TRBJ1-5): DGGITQSPKYLFRKEGQNVTLSCEQNLNHDAMYWYRQDPGQGLRLIYYSQIVNDFQKGDIAEGYSVSREKKESFPLTVTSAQKNPTAFYLCASTIGQSLSNQPQHFGDGTRLSIL.